This T cell receptor beta chain emerged from a study of T cell responses to AZD1222 COVID-19 vaccine. The protocol was immunoSEQ multiplex PCR, while the TCRdb copy is restricted to in-frame clones and leaves out a portion. The sample records about 120,000 clones, over 75% being singletons. In germline, CDR1 is SGHTA, CDR2 FQGTGA. The V end was cut by 1 base, the J end by 9 bases, with 10 bases between. The CDR3 length is 13 residues. Study-level points and caveats: Distributed over spike, vaccine-associated CD4 TCRs predominated at 160-218 and 743-854. Baseline seropositivity occurred in only six AZD1222 recipients.

As for this clone: Its antigen remains unknown.

The source is an adult who received the MenACWY meningococcal vaccine as a control. The sequencing here drew on peripheral blood, taken 28 days after the second dose of the MenACWY control vaccine. V gene TRBV7-3 combines with J gene TRBJ2-1, with D possibly being TRBD1 or TRBD2 (5 bases each). This CDR3 reads CASSLNTGREQFF. CDR3 sequence (DNA): TGTGCCAGCAGCTTAAATACGGGACGTGAGCAGTTCTTC.